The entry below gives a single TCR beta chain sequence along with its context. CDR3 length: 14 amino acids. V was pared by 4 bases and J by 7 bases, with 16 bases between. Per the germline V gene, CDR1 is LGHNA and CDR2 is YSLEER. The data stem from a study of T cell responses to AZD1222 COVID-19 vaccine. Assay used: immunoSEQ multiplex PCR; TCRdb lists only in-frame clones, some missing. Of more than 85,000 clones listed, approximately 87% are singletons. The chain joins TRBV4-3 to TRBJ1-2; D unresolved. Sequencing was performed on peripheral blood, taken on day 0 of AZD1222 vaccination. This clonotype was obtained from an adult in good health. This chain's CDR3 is CASSPRGRESGYTF. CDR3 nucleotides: TGCGCCAGCAGCCCCAGAGGCCGGGAAAGTGGCTACACCTTC.